Following are 16 T cell receptor beta chains from one sample sequenced in a study of T-cell reconstitution after alpha-beta-depleted transplantation in children. Researchers prepared the TCRbeta library using unique molecular identifiers, the study reports. TCRdb processed the PCR reads anew with MiXCR; each CDR3 protein has one entry. The sample has 440,000 or so distinct CDR3 sequences, around two fifths seen once. The specimen comprised PBMCs, sampled before TCRalphabeta/CD19-depleted stem cell transplant. Every receptor here comes from a girl between 2 and 10 years old with aplastic anemia, due to receive a stem cell transplant.

The V and J genes are TRBV6-5 and TRBJ2-5; TRBD1 agrees at 8 bases. CDR3 length: 17 residues. Trimming cost V 0 bases and J 0 bases; bases outside gene matches: 6. Germline CDR1 and CDR2: MNHEY and SVGAGI. CDR3 nucleotide sequence: TGTGCCAGCAGTTACTCTGGGACAGGATTGTACCAAGAGACCCAGTACTTC. This encodes CASSYSGTGLYQETQYF.

The chain is built from TRBV20-1 and TRBJ2-7; D remains unclear. Trimming removed 4 bases at V and 0 bases at J, with 16 bases between. Germline V gene data show CDR1 as DFQATT and CDR2 as SNEGSKA (reference sequence). This CDR3 comprises 15 residues. In DNA, the CDR3 is TGCAGTGCTAATCCACCGGGTTTCTACTCCTACGAGCAGTACTTC. Amino acid sequence: CSANPPGFYSYEQYF.

This clonotype occurred many times. CDR3 sequence reads: CSVARGPYNMNTEAFF. The CDR3 region has the DNA TGCAGCGTTGCACGAGGGCCGTACAATATGAACACTGAAGCTTTCTTT. This sequence joins TRBV29-1 and TRBJ1-1; D uncertain. V lost 4 bases and J 0 bases, leaving 18 bases between the germline ends. Germline lookup yields CDR1 SQVTM and CDR2 ANQGSEA. This CDR3 comprises 16 residues.

The rearrangement uses TRBV7-6 and TRBJ2-5; no reliable D call. In germline, CDR1 is SGHVS, CDR2 FNYEAQ. Trimming left V 3 bases short and J 1 base short, with 12 bases between. The CDR3 sequence is 15 residues long. Here the CDR3 reads CASSLRHGLQETQYF. The DNA of the CDR3 is TGTGCCAGCAGCTTGAGGCACGGGCTCCAAGAGACCCAGTACTTC.

V usage is TRBV9 and J usage is TRBJ1-1; the match to TRBD1 covers 12 bases. J was trimmed by 1 base and V by 0 bases; bases with no gene match: 1. The germline V gene encodes CDR1 SGDLS and CDR2 YYNGEE. The CDR3 sequence is 16 residues long. The CDR3 DNA reads TGTGCCAGCAGCGTAGTGGGACAGGGGGCGAACACTGAAGCTTTCTTT. This sequence encodes CASSVVGQGANTEAFF.

V and J are TRBV5-1 and TRBJ2-1, with TRBD2 matching over 15 bases. Germline-derived CDR1 and CDR2 are SGHRS and YFSETQ. The junction had 11 bases not matched to a gene; V was cut back by 7 bases and J by 9 bases. There are 16 residues in the CDR3. CDR3 sequence reads: CASGPLPGLAGGEQFF. CDR3 sequence (DNA): TGCGCCAGCGGTCCCTTGCCGGGACTAGCGGGAGGTGAGCAGTTCTTC.

The rearrangement uses TRBV6-4 and TRBJ2-2; the D is unclear. This CDR3 comprises 16 residues. Germline CDR1 is MRHNA and CDR2 is SNTAGT. Trimming cost V 5 bases and J 4 bases, with 17 bases left between them. This chain's CDR3 is CASSPQSELPTGELFF. In DNA, the CDR3 is TGTGCCAGCAGTCCACAAAGCGAACTTCCCACCGGGGAGCTGTTTTTT.

This clonotype was counted a few times. The genes are TRBV20-1 and TRBJ2-3; 9 bases fit TRBD2. Germline trimming cut 6 bases from V and 6 bases from J; bases unmatched to any gene: 13. Germline CDR1 reads DFQATT; CDR2 reads SNEGSKA (reference sequence). The CDR3 runs to 15 residues. The DNA for the CDR3 is TGCAGTGCCTCGCCCCTACGGCGGGAGGGGGATACGCAGTATTTT. Its translation is CSASPLRREGDTQYF.

CDR3 protein: CATSRDRDRGSGNTIYF. The CDR3 DNA is TGTGCCACCAGCAGAGATCGGGACAGGGGTAGTGGAAACACCATATATTTT. The chain joins TRBV15 to TRBJ1-3, with 10 bases aligning to TRBD1. Germline assignment: CDR1 LNHNV and CDR2 YYDKDF (reference sequence). The CDR3 length is 17 residues. J lost 3 bases, V lost 0 bases, and 5 bases had no gene match.

This clonotype has only a few counts. This sequence joins TRBV18 and TRBJ1-2; D gene ambiguous. CDR1 KGHSH and CDR2 LQKENI come from the germline V gene. The length of the CDR3 is 13 residues. Deletions cut 3 bases from V and 4 bases from J, with 9 bases between. As DNA, the CDR3 is TGTGCCAGCTCACCCGAGGAGACCTATGGCTACACCTTC. This sequence encodes CASSPEETYGYTF.

This clonotype was seen many times. The J gene is TRBJ1-2, the V gene TRBV15; D gene unclear. Trimming shortened V by 0 bases and J by 8 bases, and 19 bases separated the two germline ends. The CDR3 totals 16 residues. CDR1 LNHNV and CDR2 YYDKDF come from the germline V gene (reference sequence). CDR3 region: CATSRDSIPGASGYTF. CDR3 bases: TGTGCCACCAGCAGAGATTCAATCCCAGGAGCTTCGGGCTACACCTTC. Full variable domain (outside the CDR3, taken from reference TRBV15 and TRBJ1-2): DAMVIQNPRYQVTQFGKPVTLSCSQTLNHNVMYWYQQKSSQAPKLLFHYYDKDFNNEADTPDNFQSRRPNTSFCFLDIRSPGLGDTAMYLCATSRDSIPGASGYTFGSGTRLTVV.

The genes are TRBV2 and TRBJ2-7, with D uncertain. CDR1 and CDR2 from the germline V gene are SNHLY and FYNNEI. The V gene lost 2 bases and the J gene lost 0 bases, with 11 bases spanning the gap. The CDR3 runs to 15 residues. This CDR3 reads CASSENGRSSYEQYF. In DNA form, the CDR3 reads TGTGCCAGCAGTGAAAACGGTAGGAGCTCCTACGAGCAGTACTTC.

This chain joins TRBV12-3 or TRBV12-4 and TRBJ2-7, with a weak D call TRBD2 (6 bases). V was pared by 7 bases and J by 2 bases, with 15 bases between. The CDR3 runs 14 residues. The CDR3 coding sequence is TGTGCCAGCACCTTGGGACGGGGGACCTACGAGCAGTACTTC. This encodes CASTLGRGTYEQYF.

There are a few counts of this clonotype. This chain uses TRBV16 with TRBJ1-6, with TRBD1 matching over 7 bases. This CDR3 comprises 16 residues. Per germline, CDR1 KGHSY and CDR2 FQNENV. The V gene end was trimmed by 1 base and the J gene end by 8 bases; junction bases not matched to a gene: 8. This chain's CDR3 is CASSQFWTGLDSPLHF. The DNA for the CDR3 is TGTGCCAGCAGCCAATTCTGGACAGGTTTAGATTCACCCCTCCACTTT. The complete variable domain, with remaining parts taken from reference TRBV16 and TRBJ1-6, reads GEEVAQTPKHLVRGEGQKAKLYCAPIKGHSYVFWYQQVLKNEFKFLISFQNENVFDETGMPKERFSAKCLPNSPCSLEIQATKLEDSAVYFCASSQFWTGLDSPLHFGNGTRLTVT.

This chain links TRBV5-6 with TRBJ2-5; the D gene is possibly TRBD2 (6 bases). From germline, CDR1 is SGHDT and CDR2 YYEEEE. Trimming cost V 4 bases and J 5 bases, with 24 bases left between them. The CDR3 has 17 residues. The chain's CDR3 is CASSRTASGLTVETQYF. The DNA of the CDR3 is TGTGCCAGCAGCCGAACAGCCTCGGGACTCACTGTGGAGACCCAGTACTTC.

This clonotype was observed many times. The chain links TRBV7-9 to TRBJ2-7, with 12 bases identical to TRBD2. V dropped 5 bases and J dropped 4; count of bases not matched to a gene: 3. In germline, CDR1 is SEHNR, CDR2 FQNEAQ (reference sequence). This CDR3 has 14 amino acids. The CDR3 DNA reads as TGTGCCAGCAGCCGGACTAGCGGGATGTACGAGCAGTACTTC. It encodes CASSRTSGMYEQYF.